These 21 T cell receptor beta chains share one sample of origin, sequenced in a study of CD8 T cells in Susac syndrome. It was with random hexamers that 0.5 to 1 ug RNA was reverse transcribed. TCRdb re-called the immunoSEQ multiplex PCR reads with MiXCR, one entry per CDR3 protein. Found here are approximately 150,000 distinct CDR3 sequences, 95% of them singletons; the top ten hold about 0.08%. Specimen: CD4+ T cells from PBMCs. These receptors came from a human donor with Susac syndrome.

This clonotype was seen a single time. The genes are TRBV7-9 and TRBJ1-1, with D perhaps matching TRBD1 (5 bases). Per germline, CDR1 SEHNR and CDR2 FQNEAQ (reference sequence). The CDR3 covers 12 residues. V was trimmed by 5 bases and J by 5 bases, leaving 9 bases between them. CDR3 coding DNA: TGTGCCAGCAGCACAGAGGGGACTGAAGCTTTCTTT. It yields the protein CASSTEGTEAFF. The full variable domain, its missing parts supplied by reference TRBV7-9 and TRBJ1-1, is DTGVSQNPRHKITKRGQNVTFRCDPISEHNRLYWYRQTLGQGPEFLTYFQNEAQLEKSRLLSDRFSAERPKGSFSTLEIQRTEQGDSAMYLCASSTEGTEAFFGQGTRLTVV.

The J gene is TRBJ2-1, the V gene TRBV20-1, with D perhaps matching TRBD2 (5 bases). Trimming removed 0 bases at V and 6 bases at J, with 12 bases between. The CDR3 consists of 14 residues. The V gene's germline CDR1 is DFQATT and CDR2 SNEGSKA (reference sequence). In DNA form, the CDR3 reads TGCAGTGCTAGAGATCGCGGGCGGGTCAATGAGCAGTTCTTC. Protein product: CSARDRGRVNEQFF.

The chain couples TRBV9 to TRBJ2-1; 7 positions agree with TRBD2. The CDR3 loop spans 17 amino acids. V lost 4 bases and J lost 8; bases outside the gene matches: 18. Germline V gene data show CDR1 as SGDLS and CDR2 as YYNGEE. The CDR3 nucleotides read TGTGCCAGCAGCCCCCCTAGTGGAGCGGGAAATTCTTATGAGCAGTTCTTC. Residues: CASSPPSGAGNSYEQFF.

This clonotype was seen a handful of times. The rearrangement uses TRBV6-5 and TRBJ1-6; the D gene is possibly TRBD1 (6 bases). Germline loops: CDR1 MNHEY, CDR2 SVGAGI. V gave up 5 bases and J gave up 8 bases, with 13 bases separating them. The CDR3 loop spans 14 amino acids. CDR3 coding DNA: TGTGCCAGCAGTCCCGGACAGATCTATTCACCCCTCCACTTT. It encodes CASSPGQIYSPLHF.

The chain is built from TRBV28 and TRBJ2-5; D is uncertain. The V gene lost 6 bases and the J gene lost 3 bases, with 14 bases spanning the gap. The CDR3 loop spans 14 amino acids. Germline V gene sequence: CDR1 MDHEN, CDR2 SYDVKM. The CDR3 nucleotides read TGTGCCAGCAGCCCTATAGGGATTGAAGAGACCCAGTACTTC. This encodes CASSPIGIEETQYF.

V is TRBV14 and J is TRBJ2-5, with 7 bases aligning to TRBD2. Germline lookup yields CDR1 SGHDN and CDR2 FVKESK. Losses at the gene ends were 3 bases for V and 2 bases for J; bases not matched to a gene: 6. This CDR3 region has 15 residues. The CDR3 DNA sequence: TGTGCCAGCAGCCACAAAGCGGGGTATCAAGAGACCCAGTACTTC. Its translation is CASSHKAGYQETQYF.

The rearrangement uses TRBV19 and TRBJ1-2; D is undetermined. V lost 5 bases and J lost 6, with 16 bases in between. Looked up from germline, CDR1 is LNHDA and CDR2 is SQIVND (reference sequence). The CDR3 loop spans 14 amino acids. CDR3 sequence: CASSAVGRRNGYTF. The CDR3 DNA reads as TGTGCCAGTAGTGCGGTGGGGAGGCGGAATGGCTACACCTTC.

The V and J genes are TRBV27 and TRBJ1-6, with D possibly being TRBD1 (5 bases). Per germline, CDR1 MNHEY and CDR2 SMNVEV (reference sequence). V lost 5 bases, J lost 9 bases, and 11 bases lay in between. This CDR3 is built from 13 residues. For the CDR3, the DNA is TGTGCCAGCAGTCCTCAGGGAGCTTCACCCCTCCACTTT. Residues: CASSPQGASPLHF.

The chain has TRBV29-1 and TRBJ1-1; the D is unclear. The V and J ends lost 7 bases and 1 base respectively, with 16 bases between them. Germline CDR1 SQVTM, CDR2 ANQGSEA. The CDR3 has 14 residues. The CDR3 sequence: CSASASQKNTEAFF. The CDR3 DNA reads TGCAGCGCCAGCGCCAGTCAGAAGAACACTGAAGCTTTCTTT.

This chain connects TRBV16 to TRBJ1-1; D is possibly TRBD1 (6 bases). The CDR3 is made up of 14 amino acids. Trimming stripped 0 bases from V and 6 bases from J, with 11 bases between. Germline V CDR1 and CDR2: KGHSY, FQNENV. CDR3 sequence reads: CASSQSKGVAEAFF. The CDR3 DNA reads TGTGCCAGCAGCCAATCGAAGGGGGTCGCTGAAGCTTTCTTT.

The CDR3 region is CASSVIPDSNQPQHF. The CDR3 bases are TGCGCCAGCAGCGTCATCCCGGACAGCAATCAGCCCCAGCATTTT. This rearrangement joins TRBV5-1 to TRBJ1-5, with D uncertain. This CDR3 contains 15 residues. The V end lost 4 bases, the J end lost 1 base, and 12 bases lay between the germline ends. Per the germline V gene, CDR1 is SGHRS and CDR2 is YFSETQ. Complete variable domain (other parts from reference TRBV5-1 and TRBJ1-5): KAGVTQTPRYLIKTRGQQVTLSCSPISGHRSVSWYQQTPGQGLQFLFEYFSETQRNKGNFPGRFSGRQFSNSRSEMNVSTLELGDSALYLCASSVIPDSNQPQHFGDGTRLSIL.

J is TRBJ2-7 and V is TRBV4-1; the match to TRBD2 covers 11 bases. The CDR3 totals 16 residues. The ends lost 4 bases at V and 3 bases at J; junction bases unmatched: 8. Germline loops: CDR1 MGHRA, CDR2 YSYEKL. This chain's CDR3 is CASSLGLAGILYEQYF. The CDR3, as DNA: TGCGCCAGCAGCCTAGGACTAGCGGGCATCCTCTACGAGCAGTACTTC.

The CDR3 nucleotides are TGCAGTGCTAGCAGCCTCAAAAACATTCAGTACTTC. It yields the protein CSASSLKNIQYF. This sequence joins TRBV20-1 and TRBJ2-4; no clear D gene. This CDR3 spans 12 amino acids. V lost 3 bases and J lost 3, with 6 bases in between. Per the germline V gene, CDR1 is DFQATT and CDR2 is SNEGSKA (reference sequence).

The chain links TRBV12-3 or TRBV12-4 to TRBJ2-5, with D uncertain. The CDR3 contains 15 residues. Trimming stripped 5 bases from V and 4 bases from J, with 17 bases between. The chain's CDR3 is CASSPPSEIGETQYF. In nucleotides, the CDR3 is TGTGCCAGCAGTCCCCCCAGTGAAATCGGAGAGACCCAGTACTTC.

The chain joins TRBV24-1 to TRBJ2-3, with TRBD1 matching over 10 bases. Germline V gives CDR1 KGHDR, CDR2 SFDVKD. Losses at the gene ends were 9 bases for V and 2 bases for J; bases not matched to a gene: 7. The CDR3 has 15 amino acids. The CDR3 sequence is CATARQGAPTDTQYF. CDR3 sequence (DNA): TGTGCCACCGCCCGACAGGGGGCTCCCACAGATACGCAGTATTTT.

The chain couples TRBV6-2 or TRBV6-3 to TRBJ1-5, with D maybe TRBD1 (5 bases). This CDR3 comprises 15 residues. Germline CDR1 MNHEY, CDR2 SVGEGT. Trimming took off 0 bases at V and 6 bases at J, with 12 bases between the two ends. The DNA of the CDR3 is TGTGCCAGCAGTTACTCGGGCATGACAGTTCAGCCCCAGCATTTT. Translated, it gives CASSYSGMTVQPQHF.

The chain is built from TRBV6-6 and TRBJ2-5; 8 nucleotides match TRBD1. Germline V gene sequence: CDR1 MNHNY, CDR2 SVGAGI (reference sequence). The length of the CDR3 is 14 residues. Trimming removed 7 bases from V and 5 bases from J; junction bases left unmatched: 9. In DNA, the CDR3 is TGTGCCAGCATCGACATCAGGGGGCAGGAGACCCAGTACTTC. Translating gives CASIDIRGQETQYF.

The gene calls are TRBV24-1 and TRBJ2-1; 8 bases map to TRBD1. CDR3 length: 13 amino acids. Losses at the gene ends were 7 bases for V and 6 bases for J; bases not matched to a gene: 4. The germline V gene has CDR1 KGHDR and CDR2 SFDVKD. This chain's CDR3 is CATSGQGFNEQFF. DNA of the CDR3: TGTGCCACCAGCGGACAGGGCTTCAATGAGCAGTTCTTC.

The chain uses TRBV9 and TRBJ1-6; 9 positions agree with TRBD1. This CDR3 contains 16 residues. Germline assignment: CDR1 SGDLS and CDR2 YYNGEE. The V segment lost 4 bases and the J segment 5 bases; nucleotides outside the gene matches: 7. The CDR3, as DNA: TGTGCCAGCAGCCTTACAGGGGGCGTTAATAATTCACCCCTCCACTTT. Encoded protein: CASSLTGGVNNSPLHF.

This clonotype was detected once. V gene TRBV6-2 or TRBV6-3 combines with J gene TRBJ2-7, with D unresolved. V was pared by 6 bases and J by 3 bases, with 3 bases between. The CDR3 has 10 residues. The V gene's germline CDR1 is MNHEY and CDR2 SVGEGT. The CDR3, as DNA: TGTGCCAGCAGAGACTACGAGCAGTACTTC. Amino acids: CASRDYEQYF.

The J gene is TRBJ1-2, the V gene TRBV5-6; tentatively, D is TRBD1 (6 bases). Germline loops: CDR1 SGHDT, CDR2 YYEEEE. V gave up 5 bases and J gave up 2 bases, with 13 bases separating them. The CDR3 is 14 amino acids. The CDR3 nucleotides read TGTGCCAGCAGGGAGGGGGTCAGGAACTATGGCTACACCTTC. It translates to CASREGVRNYGYTF.